These T cell receptor beta chains were read from a single sample in a study of cytomegalovirus exposure and HLA in healthy donors. Assay: immunoSEQ multiplex PCR; the TCRdb copy retains only in-frame clones and omits some. Here the sample spans around 98,000 clones, roughly 84% being singletons. The sequencing input was PBMCs. The receptors stem from a man aged 18 to 30 in good health and CMV-seropositive. The CDR3 runs from the conserved cysteine through the conserved F or W. The D gene is left open where the match is weak. Some rows have no size entry. The others give once, few or many, or a class for an expanded clone.

len: 13
j_gene: TRBJ2-7
d_gene: TRBD1
abundance: NA
v_gene: TRBV6-5
CDR3aa: CASSYDRGYEQYF
CDR3nt: TGTGCCAGCAGTTACGACAGGGGGTACGAGCAGTACTTC

len: 12
j_gene: TRBJ1-2
d_gene: TRBD1
abundance: NA
v_gene: TRBV29-1
CDR3aa: CSAGQGAFGYTF
CDR3nt: TGCAGCGCAGGACAGGGGGCATTCGGCTACACCTTC

len: 14
j_gene: TRBJ2-3
d_gene: NA
abundance: NA
v_gene: TRBV7-9
CDR3aa: CASSFDSYTDTQYF
CDR3nt: TGTGCCAGCAGCTTCGACAGTTACACAGATACGCAGTATTTT

len: 20
j_gene: TRBJ2-1
d_gene: TRBD2
abundance: NA
v_gene: TRBV10-1
CDR3aa: CASSESTGTSGNPLYNEQFF
CDR3nt: TGCGCCAGCAGTGAGTCAACCGGGACTAGCGGGAATCCCCTCTACAATGAGCAGTTCTTC

len: 15
j_gene: TRBJ2-1
d_gene: NA
abundance: NA
v_gene: TRBV6-5
CDR3aa: CASSTPLDTLDEQFF
CDR3nt: TGTGCCAGCAGTACCCCATTAGACACGTTGGATGAGCAGTTCTTC

len: 18
j_gene: TRBJ2-3
d_gene: TRBD2
abundance: NA
v_gene: TRBV5-1
CDR3aa: CASSSMGLARSSTDTQYF
CDR3nt: TGCGCCAGCAGCTCGATGGGACTAGCGCGCTCTAGCACAGATACGCAGTATTTT

len: 13
j_gene: TRBJ1-1
d_gene: NA
abundance: NA
v_gene: TRBV19
CDR3aa: CASSIVTVTEAFF
CDR3nt: TGTGCCAGTAGTATCGTGACAGTTACTGAAGCTTTCTTT

len: 18
j_gene: TRBJ2-6
d_gene: NA
abundance: NA
v_gene: TRBV18
CDR3aa: CASSPRGTTGSGANVLTF
CDR3nt: TGTGCCAGCTCACCAAGGGGAACCACAGGGTCTGGGGCCAACGTCCTGACTTTC

len: 14
j_gene: TRBJ2-3
d_gene: NA
abundance: NA
v_gene: TRBV11-2
CDR3aa: CASSLDRGTDTQYF
CDR3nt: TGTGCCAGCAGCTTAGACAGGGGCACAGATACGCAGTATTTT

len: 15
j_gene: TRBJ2-7
d_gene: NA
abundance: NA
v_gene: TRBV2
CDR3aa: CASSQIQQGAYEQYF
CDR3nt: TGTGCCAGCAGTCAGATACAACAGGGAGCCTACGAGCAGTACTTC

len: 15
j_gene: TRBJ1-2
d_gene: NA
abundance: NA
v_gene: TRBV7-2
CDR3aa: CASSLVGGSSYGYTF
CDR3nt: TGTGCCAGCAGCTTAGTGGGGGGGTCATCCTATGGCTACACCTTC

len: 17
j_gene: TRBJ2-2
d_gene: TRBD2
abundance: once
v_gene: TRBV27
CDR3aa: CASSFSTSGNSAGELFF
CDR3nt: TGTGCCAGCAGTTTCTCGACTAGCGGGAATAGTGCCGGGGAGCTGTTTTTT

len: 15
j_gene: TRBJ2-7
d_gene: TRBD2
abundance: NA
v_gene: TRBV7-2
CDR3aa: CASSLPGLPPYEQYF
CDR3nt: TGTGCCAGCAGCCTACCGGGACTACCCCCCTACGAGCAGTACTTC

len: 16
j_gene: TRBJ2-7
d_gene: NA
abundance: NA
v_gene: TRBV7-9
CDR3aa: CATDPTPSETKSPQYF
CDR3nt: TGTGCCACCGACCCGACTCCTAGCGAGACGAAATCTCCCCAGTACTTC

len: 15
j_gene: TRBJ2-7
d_gene: TRBD2
abundance: NA
v_gene: TRBV5-3
CDR3aa: CARSLISGNSYEQYF
CDR3nt: TGTGCCAGAAGCTTGATTAGCGGGAATTCCTACGAGCAGTACTTC

len: 14
j_gene: TRBJ2-1
d_gene: TRBD2
abundance: NA
v_gene: TRBV19
CDR3aa: CASSITSGNNEQFF
CDR3nt: TGTGCCAGTAGTATTACTAGCGGAAACAATGAGCAGTTCTTC

len: 14
j_gene: TRBJ2-7
d_gene: NA
abundance: few
v_gene: TRBV6-6
CDR3aa: CAREETPVLYEQYF
CDR3nt: TGTGCCAGGGAGGAAACACCAGTGCTCTACGAGCAGTACTTC

len: 14
j_gene: TRBJ2-3
d_gene: TRBD1
abundance: NA
v_gene: TRBV6-6
CDR3aa: CASSFGQVTDTQYF
CDR3nt: TGTGCCAGCAGCTTCGGACAGGTGACAGATACGCAGTATTTT

len: 16
j_gene: TRBJ1-2
d_gene: NA
abundance: NA
v_gene: TRBV6-6
CDR3aa: CASSSHRDSETYGYTF
CDR3nt: TGTGCCAGCAGTTCCCACCGGGACTCTGAGACCTATGGCTACACCTTC

len: 15
j_gene: TRBJ2-1
d_gene: TRBD2
abundance: NA
v_gene: TRBV7-9
CDR3aa: CASRQGTSWGNEQFF
CDR3nt: TGTGCCAGCAGGCAAGGGACTAGCTGGGGTAATGAGCAGTTCTTC

len: 15
j_gene: TRBJ2-3
d_gene: NA
abundance: NA
v_gene: TRBV9
CDR3aa: CASSVDPRGTDTQYF
CDR3nt: TGTGCCAGCAGCGTAGATCCCCGGGGCACAGATACGCAGTATTTT

len: 13
j_gene: TRBJ2-5
d_gene: NA
abundance: NA
v_gene: TRBV5-1
CDR3aa: CASTRDSQETQYF
CDR3nt: TGCGCCAGCACCCGGGACTCCCAAGAGACCCAGTACTTC

len: 16
j_gene: TRBJ1-1
d_gene: NA
abundance: NA
v_gene: TRBV14
CDR3aa: CASSHRGERRAAAAFF
CDR3nt: TGTGCCAGCAGCCACCGGGGGGAGAGGAGGGCCGCCGCCGCTTTCTTT

len: 14
j_gene: TRBJ1-1
d_gene: NA
abundance: NA
v_gene: TRBV7-9
CDR3aa: CASRDMGRGTEAFF
CDR3nt: TGTGCCAGCAGGGATATGGGGCGGGGGACTGAAGCTTTCTTT

len: 19
j_gene: TRBJ1-6
d_gene: NA
abundance: NA
v_gene: TRBV5-6
CDR3aa: CASSSRWGIQGSYNSPLHF
CDR3nt: TGTGCCAGCAGCTCGAGGTGGGGAATCCAGGGCTCCTATAATTCACCCCTCCACTTT

len: 15
j_gene: TRBJ2-3
d_gene: TRBD1
abundance: NA
v_gene: TRBV29-1
CDR3aa: CSVDGTGYSTDTQYF
CDR3nt: TGCAGCGTTGACGGGACAGGGTACAGCACAGATACGCAGTATTTT

len: 12
j_gene: TRBJ2-7
d_gene: NA
abundance: NA
v_gene: TRBV6-1
CDR3aa: CASRANGQPTDF
CDR3nt: TGTGCCAGCAGGGCCAACGGACAGCCTACGGACTTC

len: 17
j_gene: TRBJ2-2
d_gene: TRBD1
abundance: once
v_gene: TRBV18
CDR3aa: CASSQSFGTGNTGELFF
CDR3nt: TGTGCCAGCTCACAGTCATTCGGGACAGGGAACACCGGGGAGCTGTTTTTT

len: 14
j_gene: TRBJ2-3
d_gene: TRBD1
abundance: NA
v_gene: TRBV5-6
CDR3aa: CASSSRQGSDTQYF
CDR3nt: TGTGCCAGCAGCTCAAGACAGGGGTCAGATACGCAGTATTTT

len: 15
j_gene: TRBJ1-1
d_gene: TRBD1
abundance: NA
v_gene: TRBV28
CDR3aa: CASSTPEGASTEAFF
CDR3nt: TGTGCCAGCAGTACACCAGAGGGGGCGAGCACTGAAGCTTTCTTT

len: 14
j_gene: TRBJ2-1
d_gene: TRBD1
abundance: NA
v_gene: TRBV6-5
CDR3aa: CASSRQGPDNEQFF
CDR3nt: TGTGCCAGCAGTAGACAGGGGCCAGACAATGAGCAGTTCTTC

len: 13
j_gene: TRBJ1-4
d_gene: NA
abundance: NA
v_gene: TRBV7-9
CDR3aa: CASSLVTGEKLFF
CDR3nt: TGTGCCAGCAGCTTAGTGACAGGAGAAAAACTGTTTTTT

len: 15
j_gene: TRBJ2-6
d_gene: NA
abundance: NA
v_gene: TRBV28
CDR3aa: CASSLTRAGANVLTF
CDR3nt: TGTGCCAGCAGTTTAACACGTGCTGGGGCCAACGTCCTGACTTTC

len: 12
j_gene: TRBJ1-2
d_gene: NA
abundance: NA
v_gene: TRBV7-2
CDR3aa: CASSLGLAGYTF
CDR3nt: TGTGCCAGCAGCTTAGGGTTGGCTGGCTACACCTTC

len: 15
j_gene: TRBJ2-7
d_gene: TRBD1
abundance: NA
v_gene: TRBV2
CDR3aa: CASSGSGTGPYEQYF
CDR3nt: TGTGCCAGCAGTGGTTCCGGGACAGGGCCCTACGAGCAGTACTTC

len: 16
j_gene: TRBJ2-3
d_gene: TRBD2
abundance: NA
v_gene: TRBV2
CDR3aa: CASSGYSGRAPDTQYF
CDR3nt: TGTGCCAGCAGTGGGTACAGCGGGAGGGCCCCAGATACGCAGTATTTT

len: 12
j_gene: TRBJ2-7
d_gene: NA
abundance: NA
v_gene: TRBV18
CDR3aa: CASSPDSDEQYF
CDR3nt: TGTGCCAGCTCACCAGACTCCGACGAGCAGTACTTC

len: 16
j_gene: TRBJ2-1
d_gene: TRBD2
abundance: NA
v_gene: TRBV5-5
CDR3aa: CASSSTGTSGHNEQFF
CDR3nt: TGTGCCAGCAGCTCTACCGGGACTAGCGGACACAATGAGCAGTTCTTC

len: 18
j_gene: TRBJ2-1
d_gene: TRBD2
abundance: NA
v_gene: TRBV5-1
CDR3aa: CASSFGGSSGQDFNEQFF
CDR3nt: TGCGCCAGCAGCTTCGGGGGTTCTAGCGGTCAGGACTTCAATGAGCAGTTCTTC

len: 16
j_gene: TRBJ2-5
d_gene: TRBD1
abundance: NA
v_gene: TRBV5-1
CDR3aa: CASSARPGQAQETQYF
CDR3nt: TGCGCCAGCAGCGCGAGGCCGGGACAGGCTCAAGAGACCCAGTACTTC

len: 14
j_gene: TRBJ1-3
d_gene: NA
abundance: NA
v_gene: TRBV7-2
CDR3aa: CASSFTRDGNTIYF
CDR3nt: TGTGCCAGCAGCTTTACCAGGGATGGGAACACCATATATTTT

len: 15
j_gene: TRBJ1-4
d_gene: NA
abundance: NA
v_gene: TRBV2
CDR3aa: CASSKTGSANEKLFF
CDR3nt: TGTGCCAGCAGCAAAACGGGGTCCGCTAATGAAAAACTGTTTTTT

len: 16
j_gene: TRBJ2-1
d_gene: NA
abundance: few
v_gene: TRBV4-3
CDR3aa: CASSQDQGGSYNEQFF
CDR3nt: TGCGCCAGCAGCCAAGACCAGGGGGGTAGCTACAATGAGCAGTTCTTC

len: 17
j_gene: TRBJ2-7
d_gene: TRBD2
abundance: NA
v_gene: TRBV6-1
CDR3aa: CASREPPSGGPSYEQYF
CDR3nt: TGTGCCAGCAGAGAACCTCCTAGCGGGGGGCCTTCCTACGAGCAGTACTTC

len: 13
j_gene: TRBJ2-5
d_gene: TRBD2
abundance: NA
v_gene: TRBV5-4
CDR3aa: CASSLTSGETQYF
CDR3nt: TGTGCCAGCAGCTTGACTAGCGGGGAGACCCAGTACTTC

len: 16
j_gene: TRBJ2-7
d_gene: NA
abundance: NA
v_gene: TRBV7-8
CDR3aa: CASRNRLPGSSDEQYF
CDR3nt: TGTGCCAGCAGAAACAGGTTACCCGGATCCTCGGACGAGCAGTACTTC

len: 15
j_gene: TRBJ1-5
d_gene: TRBD1
abundance: once
v_gene: TRBV11-2
CDR3aa: CASSLAGQVNQPQHF
CDR3nt: TGTGCCAGCAGCTTAGCGGGACAGGTTAATCAGCCCCAGCATTTT

len: 15
j_gene: TRBJ2-7
d_gene: NA
abundance: NA
v_gene: TRBV5-4
CDR3aa: CASSLEVTATYEQYF
CDR3nt: TGTGCCAGCAGCTTGGAGGTGACAGCCACCTACGAGCAGTACTTC

len: 15
j_gene: TRBJ2-2
d_gene: NA
abundance: NA
v_gene: TRBV19
CDR3aa: CASSTGHLNTGELFF
CDR3nt: TGTGCCAGTAGTACGGGACACCTGAACACCGGGGAGCTGTTTTTT

len: 14
j_gene: TRBJ2-2
d_gene: NA
abundance: NA
v_gene: TRBV6-4
CDR3aa: CASSETMDTGELFF
CDR3nt: TGTGCCAGCAGTGAAACTATGGACACCGGGGAGCTGTTTTTT

len: 13
j_gene: TRBJ2-4
d_gene: NA
abundance: NA
v_gene: TRBV11-3
CDR3aa: CASSLVDRTNPYF
CDR3nt: TGTGCCAGCAGCTTAGTGGACCGGACAAACCCGTACTTC

len: 14
j_gene: TRBJ1-5
d_gene: NA
abundance: NA
v_gene: TRBV27
CDR3aa: CASSTPGSNQPQHF
CDR3nt: TGTGCCAGCAGTACTCCCGGGAGCAATCAGCCCCAGCATTTT

len: 15
j_gene: TRBJ2-3
d_gene: TRBD1
abundance: NA
v_gene: TRBV7-6
CDR3aa: CASSLLDRVTDTQYF
CDR3nt: TGTGCCAGCAGCTTACTGGACAGGGTAACCGATACGCAGTATTTT

len: 11
j_gene: TRBJ2-1
d_gene: TRBD1
abundance: NA
v_gene: TRBV29-1
CDR3aa: CSVTGVGEQFF
CDR3nt: TGCAGCGTTACAGGGGTGGGTGAGCAGTTCTTC

len: 13
j_gene: TRBJ2-7
d_gene: NA
abundance: NA
v_gene: TRBV6-6
CDR3aa: CASKTDNGHEQYF
CDR3nt: TGTGCCAGCAAAACCGACAACGGCCACGAGCAGTACTTC

len: 15
j_gene: TRBJ2-3
d_gene: NA
abundance: NA
v_gene: TRBV11-2
CDR3aa: CASSFVAGSTDTQYF
CDR3nt: TGTGCCAGCAGTTTTGTGGCGGGATCTACAGATACGCAGTATTTT

len: 16
j_gene: TRBJ1-5
d_gene: NA
abundance: NA
v_gene: TRBV5-6
CDR3aa: CASSYSPGTPDQPQHF
CDR3nt: TGTGCCAGCAGCTATTCTCCCGGGACACCCGATCAGCCCCAGCATTTT

len: 17
j_gene: TRBJ2-7
d_gene: TRBD1
abundance: NA
v_gene: TRBV7-6
CDR3aa: CASSPTIEDRGTHEQYF
CDR3nt: TGTGCCAGCAGCCCTACCATAGAGGACAGGGGAACCCACGAGCAGTACTTC

len: 15
j_gene: TRBJ1-2
d_gene: NA
abundance: NA
v_gene: TRBV19
CDR3aa: CASSIGGGSGDGYTF
CDR3nt: TGTGCCAGTAGTATAGGTGGAGGGTCGGGAGATGGCTACACCTTC

len: 20
j_gene: TRBJ1-5
d_gene: TRBD1
abundance: NA
v_gene: TRBV15
CDR3aa: CATSRDGMGQGSRSNQPQHF
CDR3nt: TGTGCCACCAGCAGAGATGGTATGGGACAGGGCTCAAGGAGCAATCAGCCCCAGCATTTT